The 11 T cell receptor beta chains in this list originate from one sample, sequenced in a study of tumor-infiltrating lymphocytes in primary liver carcinoma. Unsorted bulk tissue of about 20-32 mg yielded co-extracted RNA and DNA. A primer matching the constant region was used to make TCR beta cDNA from approximately 0.45 ug of total RNA. Slightly modified ARM-PCR with three nested multiplex PCR rounds yielded TCR beta libraries. The first two PCR rounds used TRBV1-TRBV30 forward primers with a C-beta reverse primer, 10 to 11 cycles each. TCRdb passed the multiplex PCR reads through MiXCR, listing each CDR3 protein once. The sample comprises about 120,000 distinct CDR3 sequences, about two thirds of which are singletons, and more than 7% rests with the top ten. What was sequenced was tumor-adjacent normal liver tissue. The receptors here all came from a woman aged 60-75 years with primary liver carcinoma and hepatitis B virus infection.

On this clonotype itself: Germline and junction disagree at one end, which may indicate a read error. The rearrangement uses TRBV6-6 and TRBJ2-5; 8 bases align to TRBD1. This CDR3 spans 15 amino acids. Germline-derived CDR1 and CDR2 are MNHNY and SVGAGI (reference sequence). The CDR3 here is CASGQGLNQQETPYF. The DNA of the CDR3 is TGTGCCAGCGGACAGGGCCTAAACCAACAAGAGACCCCGTACTTC.

This clonotype was seen only a few times. This chain links TRBV28 with TRBJ1-5; D not resolved. Trimming removed 3 bases at V and 5 bases at J, with 11 bases between. The CDR3 is made up of 14 amino acids. Germline CDR1 MDHEN, CDR2 SYDVKM. The CDR3 spells CASSFAGSHQPQHF. The CDR3 bases are TGTGCCAGCAGTTTTGCGGGGAGTCATCAGCCCCAGCATTTT.

For this clonotype: In this CDR3 the conserved last residue, phenylalanine or tryptophan, is missing, so a read error is likely. The gene calls are TRBV12-3 or TRBV12-4 and TRBJ1-5; no clear D. This CDR3 has 15 amino acids. The V gene lost 3 bases and the J gene lost 6 bases, with 15 bases spanning the gap. CDR3 sequence reads: CASSFGVLESQPQHC. The CDR3 DNA sequence: TGTGCCAGCAGTTTCGGTGTACTTGAGAGTCAGCCCCAGCATTGT.

As regards this clonotype: Since a much larger clone is just one base distant, this may be a read error. The chain employs TRBV28 and TRBJ2-3; no clear D gene. The DNA end is more similar to TRBJ1-5, so the J call may be wrong. Looked up from germline, CDR1 is MDHEN and CDR2 is SYDVKM. The CDR3 runs 16 residues. The CDR3 coding sequence is TGTGCCAGCAGTTCCCGACTAGCGGGAGAGGTAGATACGCAGCATTTT. It codes for CASSSRLAGEVDTQHF.

With regard to this clonotype: This may be a read error, as it is one base from a much larger clone. The J gene is TRBJ2-3, the V gene TRBV28, with unresolved D. This CDR3 has 13 residues. Germline values: CDR1 MDHEN, CDR2 SYDVKM. The CDR3 DNA is TGTGCCAGCAGTTCCCCCAGCACAGATATGCAGTATTTT. Translating gives CASSSPSTDMQYF.

The V call is TRBV7-3, the J call TRBJ2-3; TRBD1 matches 9 bases. The germline V gene has CDR1 SGHTA and CDR2 FQGTGA. V was clipped by 4 bases and J by 6 bases; unmatched bases: 5. The CDR3 runs 14 residues. CDR3 in amino acids: CASSSTGGMDTQYF. CDR3 coding DNA: TGTGCCAGCAGCTCGACAGGGGGTATGGATACGCAGTATTTT. Using reference TRBV7-3 and TRBJ2-3 for the parts outside the CDR3, the full variable domain is GAGVSQTPSNKVTEKGKYVELRCDPISGHTALYWYRQSLGQGPEFLIYFQGTGAADDSGLPNDRFFAVRPEGSVSTLKIQRTERGDSAVYLCASSSTGGMDTQYFGPGTRLTVL.

This chain links TRBV29-1 with TRBJ2-7; 10 bases match TRBD2. Germline trimming cut 6 bases from V and 2 bases from J; bases unmatched to any gene: 7. Germline CDR1 SQVTM, CDR2 ANQGSEA. This CDR3 region has 14 residues. The CDR3 loop is CSVLTSGETYEQYF. CDR3 sequence (DNA): TGCAGCGTACTTACTAGCGGGGAAACCTACGAGCAGTACTTC.

This clonotype was seen ten or more times. The chain has TRBV12-3 or TRBV12-4 and TRBJ1-4; no firm D call. V was cut by 5 bases and J by 3 bases, with 10 bases left in between. There are 14 residues in the CDR3. The CDR3 DNA follows: TGTGCCAGCAGTCGCAACCGTGCTAATGAAAAACTGTTTTTT. Protein sequence: CASSRNRANEKLFF.

This clonotype was detected many times. The V and J genes are TRBV13 and TRBJ2-7; 9 bases are a match to TRBD1. The junction had 7 bases not matched to a gene; V was cut back by 5 bases and J by 5 bases. CDR1 PRHDT and CDR2 FYEKMQ come from the germline V gene (reference sequence). The CDR3 totals 14 residues. The chain's CDR3 is CASSAGQGIHEQYF. The DNA of the CDR3 is TGTGCCAGCAGCGCCGGACAGGGGATCCACGAGCAGTACTTC. Full variable domain (missing parts from reference TRBV13 and TRBJ2-7): AAGVIQSPRHLIKEKRETATLKCYPIPRHDTVYWYQQGPGQDPQFLISFYEKMQSDKGSIPDRFSAQQFSDYHSELNMSSLELGDSALYFCASSAGQGIHEQYFGPGTRLTVT.

Concerning this clonotype itself: One junction end disagrees with the germline gene, perhaps due to a read error. V gene TRBV6-1 combines with J gene TRBJ2-5, with a possible D match to TRBD1 (5 bases). Germline V gives CDR1 MNHNS, CDR2 SASEGT. The CDR3 is 15 residues long. The chain's CDR3 is CVSSELTGVGETQYF. In DNA, the CDR3 is TGTGTCAGCAGTGAGCTAACAGGCGTCGGGGAGACCCAGTACTTC.

Remarks on this clonotype: One end of the junction is discordant with germline, which a read error may explain. The chain is built from TRBV28 and TRBJ2-5; possible D gene TRBD2, 5 bases. The CDR3 is 13 residues long. Germline CDR1 and CDR2: MDHEN and SYDVKM. The DNA of the CDR3 is TGTGCCTGCAGTTTAGGAGGTTGGGAGACCCAGTACTTC. Encoded protein: CACSLGGWETQYF.